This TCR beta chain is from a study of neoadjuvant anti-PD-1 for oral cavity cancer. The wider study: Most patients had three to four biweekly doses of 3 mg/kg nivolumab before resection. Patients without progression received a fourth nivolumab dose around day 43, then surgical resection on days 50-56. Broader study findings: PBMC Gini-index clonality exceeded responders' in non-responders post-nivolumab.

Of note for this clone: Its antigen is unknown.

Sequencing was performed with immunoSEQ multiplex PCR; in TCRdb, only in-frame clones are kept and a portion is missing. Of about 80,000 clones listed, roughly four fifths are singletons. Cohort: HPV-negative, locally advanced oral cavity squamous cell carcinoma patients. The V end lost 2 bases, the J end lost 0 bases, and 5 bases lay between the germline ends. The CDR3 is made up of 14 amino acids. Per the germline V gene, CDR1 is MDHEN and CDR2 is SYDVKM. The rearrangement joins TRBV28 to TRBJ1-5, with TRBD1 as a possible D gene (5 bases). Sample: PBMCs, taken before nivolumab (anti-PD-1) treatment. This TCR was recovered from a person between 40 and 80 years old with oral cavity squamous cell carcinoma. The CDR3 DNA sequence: TGTGCCAGCAGTTTAGGGGGTAGCAATCAGCCCCAGCATTTT. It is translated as CASSLGGSNQPQHF.